This T cell receptor beta chain was identified in a study of blood T cell repertoires in COVID-19. In the study overall: The study drew acute and convalescent COVID-19 samples from the United States, Italy and Spain. PBMCs, B-cell-depleted T cells, or T cells provided the cDNA or gDNA that made up the material.

This CDR3 has 16 residues. With V trimmed by 6 bases and J by 1 base, 11 bases remained unmatched. In germline, CDR1 is MNHNY, CDR2 SVGAGI (reference sequence). As processed by the authors: By means of reference gene primer amplification, nucleated cell counts were estimated. Assay: immunoSEQ multiplex PCR; the TCRdb copy retains only in-frame clones and omits some. For V, J and clone size, that table is used; D and trimming come from the DNA. The table records around 300,000 clones, 85% to 90% of them present only once. The receptor comes from a woman aged 45-60 years with active or convalescent COVID-19. The chain recombines TRBV6-6 with TRBJ1-1; 7 nucleotides align to TRBD1. Sample: peripheral blood. CDR3 region: CASSPGTASGNTEAFF. The DNA of the CDR3 is TGTGCCAGCAGCCCCGGGACAGCGTCCGGGAACACTGAAGCTTTCTTT.